These T cell receptor beta chains were read from a single sample in a study of blood T cell repertoires in COVID-19. TCRdb keeps only in-frame clones here, not all; method: immunoSEQ multiplex PCR. Seen here are 220,000 or so clones, around 84% observed once, and the top ten hold 5.5% to 7.5%. The sample consisted of PBMCs or T cells enriched from blood (not recorded which). These receptors were obtained from a woman between 35 and 50 years old who had recovered from COVID-19. The CDR3 runs from the conserved cysteine through the conserved F or W. D genes are given only for firm matches. Clone size, where shown, is once, few, many, or a class for clones that have expanded.

clone_size: -; d_call: -; v_call: TRBV7-8; j_call: TRBJ1-1; cdr3_nt: TGTGCCAGTAGAACCGGGACAACGAACACTGAAGCTTTCTTT; cdr3_aa: CASRTGTTNTEAFF
clone_size: -; d_call: -; v_call: TRBV5-1; j_call: TRBJ2-2; cdr3_nt: TGCGCCAGCAGTCCTCAACAGGGATCAATCGGGGAGCTGTTTTTT; cdr3_aa: CASSPQQGSIGELFF
clone_size: -; d_call: TRBD1; v_call: TRBV28; j_call: TRBJ2-6; cdr3_nt: TGTGCCAGCAGAGCGACAGGGGCCCCGCTCTTTGGGGCCAACGTCCTGACTTTC; cdr3_aa: CASRATGAPLFGANVLTF
clone_size: -; d_call: -; v_call: TRBV10-2; j_call: TRBJ2-1; cdr3_nt: TGCGCCAGCAGTGAGTCTGGGCTCCTGAGGGACAATGAGCAGTTCTTC; cdr3_aa: CASSESGLLRDNEQFF
clone_size: -; d_call: TRBD2; v_call: TRBV7-9; j_call: TRBJ2-5; cdr3_nt: TGTGCCAGCAGCTTTGACACTAGCGAAGAGACCCAGTACTTC; cdr3_aa: CASSFDTSEETQYF
clone_size: -; d_call: TRBD2; v_call: TRBV5-6; j_call: TRBJ2-3; cdr3_nt: TGTGCCAGCAGCTTGCCCCCCACTAGCGGGAACACAGATACGCAGTATTTT; cdr3_aa: CASSLPPTSGNTDTQYF
clone_size: few; d_call: -; v_call: TRBV2; j_call: TRBJ2-1; cdr3_nt: TGTGCCAGCAGTGGGCAGTCAGAGCAGTTCTTC; cdr3_aa: CASSGQSEQFF
clone_size: -; d_call: TRBD2; v_call: TRBV20-1; j_call: TRBJ2-7; cdr3_nt: TGCAGTGCTAGTCCGCCCCCCACTAGCGCCGAGCAGTACTTC; cdr3_aa: CSASPPPTSAEQYF
clone_size: few; d_call: TRBD1; v_call: TRBV5-1; j_call: TRBJ2-2; cdr3_nt: TGCGCCAGCAGCTCCCGGACAGGGGAGTCCACCGGGGAGCTGTTTTTT; cdr3_aa: CASSSRTGESTGELFF
clone_size: -; d_call: TRBD1; v_call: TRBV7-9; j_call: TRBJ1-2; cdr3_nt: TGTGCCAGCAGCTTAGGACAGGGAGAAGGTGGCTACACCTTC; cdr3_aa: CASSLGQGEGGYTF
clone_size: -; d_call: -; v_call: TRBV4-3; j_call: TRBJ2-2; cdr3_nt: TGCGCCAGCAGCCAAGAGGCACAGACAAACACCGGGGAGCTGTTTTTT; cdr3_aa: CASSQEAQTNTGELFF
clone_size: -; d_call: -; v_call: TRBV29-1; j_call: TRBJ2-1; cdr3_nt: TGCAGCGCCGAAGGGGCAGTGGACAATGAGCAGTTCTTC; cdr3_aa: CSAEGAVDNEQFF
clone_size: -; d_call: -; v_call: TRBV27; j_call: TRBJ1-2; cdr3_nt: TGTGCCAGCAGTTTATTATGGGGGCAAGGCTACACCTTC; cdr3_aa: CASSLLWGQGYTF
clone_size: -; d_call: -; v_call: TRBV21-1; j_call: TRBJ1-4; cdr3_nt: TGTGCCAGCAGCAAAGGATCTGAGCCGACTTTTAATGAAAAACTGTTTTTT; cdr3_aa: CASSKGSEPTFNEKLFF
clone_size: -; d_call: -; v_call: TRBV28; j_call: TRBJ1-2; cdr3_nt: TGTGCCAGTGGACAGAACTATGGCTACACCTTC; cdr3_aa: CASGQNYGYTF
clone_size: -; d_call: -; v_call: TRBV3-1/TRBV3-2; j_call: TRBJ2-3; cdr3_nt: TGTGCCAGCAGGAAGACGAGCGCCACAGATACGCAGTATTTT; cdr3_aa: CASRKTSATDTQYF
clone_size: -; d_call: TRBD1; v_call: TRBV28; j_call: TRBJ1-3; cdr3_nt: TGTGCCAGCAGTTCTCCGGGACAGGGAGGGGGGAGCTCTGGAAACACCATATATTTT; cdr3_aa: CASSSPGQGGGSSGNTIYF
clone_size: -; d_call: -; v_call: TRBV9; j_call: TRBJ1-1; cdr3_nt: TGTGCCAGCAGCCCCCTCCAGACAACTGAAGCTTTCTTT; cdr3_aa: CASSPLQTTEAFF
clone_size: -; d_call: TRBD1; v_call: TRBV9; j_call: TRBJ2-5; cdr3_nt: TGTGCCAGCAGCGCCAGTTGGACAGGGGATGAGACCCAGTACTTC; cdr3_aa: CASSASWTGDETQYF
clone_size: -; d_call: -; v_call: TRBV3-1/TRBV3-2; j_call: TRBJ2-6; cdr3_nt: TGTGCCAGCAGTCCCAATTTCTCTGGGGCCAACGTCCTGACTTTC; cdr3_aa: CASSPNFSGANVLTF
clone_size: -; d_call: TRBD2; v_call: TRBV5-8; j_call: TRBJ2-7; cdr3_nt: TGTGCCAGCAGCTCCTGGACTAGCGGCTACGAGCAGTACTTC; cdr3_aa: CASSSWTSGYEQYF
clone_size: -; d_call: TRBD2; v_call: TRBV4-3; j_call: TRBJ2-1; cdr3_nt: TGCGCCAGCAGCCCCTTGGTGGCTAGCGGGATCAATGAGCAGTTCTTC; cdr3_aa: CASSPLVASGINEQFF
clone_size: -; d_call: -; v_call: TRBV5-5; j_call: TRBJ1-1; cdr3_nt: TGTGCCAGCAGCTGGGGGGTGAACACTGAAGCTTTCTTT; cdr3_aa: CASSWGVNTEAFF
clone_size: -; d_call: -; v_call: TRBV6-2/TRBV6-3; j_call: TRBJ1-2; cdr3_nt: TGTGCCAGCAGTTCCCCTAGAGGGTATGGCTATGGCTACACCTTC; cdr3_aa: CASSSPRGYGYGYTF
clone_size: -; d_call: -; v_call: TRBV28; j_call: TRBJ1-2; cdr3_nt: TGTGCCAGCAGACAAGGGGCAGGGGACGGCTACACCTTC; cdr3_aa: CASRQGAGDGYTF
clone_size: once; d_call: -; v_call: TRBV10-3; j_call: TRBJ1-4; cdr3_nt: TGTGCCATCAGTGGGGGAGATGAAAAACTGTTTTTT; cdr3_aa: CAISGGDEKLFF
clone_size: -; d_call: TRBD2; v_call: TRBV9; j_call: TRBJ2-2; cdr3_nt: TGTGCCAGCAGCGTTACCGGGAGGGCCGGGGAGCTGTTTTTT; cdr3_aa: CASSVTGRAGELFF
clone_size: -; d_call: -; v_call: TRBV9; j_call: TRBJ2-1; cdr3_nt: TGTGCCAGCAGCGTGGCGGAGAGCTCCTACAATGAGCAGTTCTTC; cdr3_aa: CASSVAESSYNEQFF
clone_size: many; d_call: TRBD1; v_call: TRBV5-1; j_call: TRBJ1-2; cdr3_nt: TGCGCCAGCAGCCTCCGGGACAGGGTAGGAGGCGGCTACACCTTC; cdr3_aa: CASSLRDRVGGGYTF
clone_size: -; d_call: -; v_call: TRBV2; j_call: TRBJ1-6; cdr3_nt: TGTGCCAGCAGTGAAGTGGGCCAACCCCTCCACTTT; cdr3_aa: CASSEVGQPLHF
clone_size: -; d_call: TRBD1; v_call: TRBV5-1; j_call: TRBJ2-1; cdr3_nt: TGCGCCAGCAGCCATGGGGGGGACAGGGCTATCCCGTTCTTC; cdr3_aa: CASSHGGDRAIPFF
clone_size: -; d_call: -; v_call: TRBV5-1; j_call: TRBJ2-1; cdr3_nt: TGCGCCAGCAGCCCGACCGCGGAAGCCTCCTACAATGAGCAGTTCTTC; cdr3_aa: CASSPTAEASYNEQFF
clone_size: -; d_call: -; v_call: TRBV4-3; j_call: TRBJ2-6; cdr3_nt: TGCGCCAGCAGCCAAGATCGAGGCCCTGGGGCCAACGTCCTGACTTTC; cdr3_aa: CASSQDRGPGANVLTF
clone_size: -; d_call: TRBD2; v_call: TRBV5-1; j_call: TRBJ2-5; cdr3_nt: TGCGCCAGCAGCGGTCTAGCGGGAGGGGGAGAGACCCAGTACTTC; cdr3_aa: CASSGLAGGGETQYF
clone_size: -; d_call: TRBD1; v_call: TRBV12-3/TRBV12-4; j_call: TRBJ1-2; cdr3_nt: TGTGCCAGCAGCCCCTCGACAGGGGGAGGCTACACCTTC; cdr3_aa: CASSPSTGGGYTF
clone_size: -; d_call: -; v_call: TRBV7-2; j_call: TRBJ2-1; cdr3_nt: TGTGCCAGCAGCCCTGAGACAGGCTCCTACAATGAGCAGTTCTTC; cdr3_aa: CASSPETGSYNEQFF
clone_size: -; d_call: -; v_call: TRBV7-2; j_call: TRBJ1-2; cdr3_nt: TGTGCCAGCAGCCCCGGGGAAATAGGCTATGGCTACACCTTC; cdr3_aa: CASSPGEIGYGYTF
clone_size: -; d_call: TRBD2; v_call: TRBV11-3; j_call: TRBJ2-2; cdr3_nt: TGTGCCAGCAGCTCGAGTGCGGGAGTCTCCGGGGAGCTGTTTTTT; cdr3_aa: CASSSSAGVSGELFF